Presented here are 13 T cell receptor beta chains from one specimen sequenced in a study of technical replicates of blood from several donors. Sequencing used immunoSEQ multiplex PCR; TCRdb keeps in-frame clones, though not all of them. The sample carries approximately 81,000 clones, around four fifths recorded once. Material: PBMCs. Receptors originate from a human donor in good health. Some clones in this sample may be carry-over from other donors' samples.

The V call is TRBV5-1, the J call TRBJ1-6; the D gene is possibly TRBD1 (6 bases). In germline, CDR1 is SGHRS, CDR2 YFSETQ. The CDR3 is 15 amino acids. Between the trimmed V and J ends, which lost 3 bases and 7 bases, there was a span of 14 bases. CDR3 coding DNA: TGCGCCAGCAGCTCCCAGGACAGTTCCAATTCACCCCTCCACTTT. Translation gives CASSSQDSSNSPLHF.

This chain connects TRBV9 to TRBJ1-2, with D perhaps matching TRBD1 (6 bases). The CDR3 loop spans 15 amino acids. Germline V gives CDR1 SGDLS, CDR2 YYNGEE. Trimming cost V 3 bases and J 8 bases, with 20 bases left between them. CDR3 DNA sequence: TGTGCCAGCAGCGGTATGGCAGGGGTATTGGGCGGCTACACCTTC. Amino acids: CASSGMAGVLGGYTF. The full variable domain, with the rest looked up from reference TRBV9 and TRBJ1-2, is DSGVTQTPKHLITATGQRVTLRCSPRSGDLSVYWYQQSLDQGLQFLIQYYNGEERAKGNILERFSAQQFPDLHSELNLSSLELGDSALYFCASSGMAGVLGGYTFGSGTRLTVV.

This clone was observed a handful of times. This chain joins TRBV5-6 and TRBJ1-2; TRBD1 might be the D (6 bases). Germline values: CDR1 SGHDT, CDR2 YYEEEE. Trimming took off 4 bases at V and 3 bases at J, with 16 bases between the two ends. The CDR3 runs 15 residues. As DNA, the CDR3 is TGTGCCAGCAGCACGGACAGCCTATACGACTATGGCTACACCTTC. It encodes CASSTDSLYDYGYTF. The variable domain in full, with the rest retrieved from reference TRBV5-6 and TRBJ1-2, is DAGVTQSPTHLIKTRGQQVTLRCSPKSGHDTVSWYQQALGQGPQFIFQYYEEEERQRGNFPDRFSGHQFPNYSSELNVNALLLGDSALYLCASSTDSLYDYGYTFGSGTRLTVV.

The chain joins TRBV18 to TRBJ1-1, with 7 bases identical to TRBD1. V shed 3 bases, J shed 1 base, and the junction held 11 bases outside the gene matches. CDR1 and CDR2 from the germline V gene are KGHSH and LQKENI. The CDR3 is 17 amino acids. In DNA form, the CDR3 reads TGTGCCAGCTCACCGACAGGGTCCCTAACCGAGAACACTGAAGCTTTCTTT. Translated, it gives CASSPTGSLTENTEAFF.

The chain combines TRBV7-8 with TRBJ2-5, with D tentatively TRBD2 (5 bases). The CDR3 spans 14 residues. V was clipped by 0 bases and J by 7 bases, with 12 bases between them. Germline CDR1 SGHVS, CDR2 FQNEAQ. The CDR3 DNA sequence: TGTGCCAGCAGCTTAGCTGAGGGCGACCTGACCCAGTACTTC. This codes for CASSLAEGDLTQYF.

This clone has just a few counts. The chain combines TRBV21-1 with TRBJ2-7; whether TRBD2, the table's D call, matches the DNA was not checked. TRBV21-1 is reported as a pseudogene. The length of the CDR3 is 12 residues. CDR3 region: CASSPQANEQYF. DNA of the CDR3: TGTGCCAGCAGCCCCCAAGCCAACGAGCAGTACTTC.

This chain joins TRBV7-2 and TRBJ1-4; TRBD1 is a possible D gene (6 bases). This CDR3 is 14 amino acids long. Germline V gene data show CDR1 as SGHTA and CDR2 as FQGNSA. The V end lost 2 bases, the J end lost 6 bases, and 10 bases lay between the germline ends. This chain's CDR3 is CASSLRDKDEKLFF. DNA for the CDR3: TGTGCCAGCAGCTTAAGGGACAAGGATGAAAAACTGTTTTTT.

The V gene is TRBV6-6, the J gene TRBJ2-3; tentatively, D is TRBD2 (6 bases). This CDR3 is built from 14 residues. Per germline, CDR1 MNHNY and CDR2 SVGAGI (reference sequence). Trimming pared 5 bases from V and 2 bases from J, leaving 11 bases between. CDR3 loop: CASSTGLYTDTQYF. DNA for the CDR3: TGTGCCAGCAGTACGGGACTCTACACAGATACGCAGTATTTT.

Regarding this clone: One junction end does not reproduce the germline sequence, and a read error may be involved. V gene TRBV5-6 combines with J gene TRBJ1-1, with 7 nucleotides matching TRBD1. In germline, CDR1 is SGHDT, CDR2 YYEEEE. The CDR3 covers 15 residues. CDR3 region: CASSANRGQNAEAFF. CDR3 bases: TGTGCCAGCAGCGCAAACAGGGGTCAGAACGCTGAAGCTTTCTTT.

This clone was seen only once. This rearrangement joins TRBV10-3 to TRBJ2-4, with D possibly TRBD1 on 5 matching bases. Trimming took off 4 bases at V and 9 bases at J, with 22 bases between the two ends. The CDR3 runs to 16 residues. Germline CDR1 reads ENHRY; CDR2 reads SYGVKD. The CDR3 loop is CAISGFLEVGQGIQYF. DNA of the CDR3: TGTGCCATCAGTGGGTTTCTAGAAGTAGGCCAGGGCATTCAGTACTTC.

The chain combines TRBV9 with TRBJ2-3, with TRBD2 matching over 14 bases. V lost 0 bases, J lost 4 bases, and 4 bases stayed unmatched. Germline loops: CDR1 SGDLS, CDR2 YYNGEE. The CDR3 sequence is 17 residues long. CDR3 nucleotides: TGTGCCAGCAGCGTAGGAGGGGGACTAGCGGGGGCAGATACGCAGTATTTT. Translating it yields CASSVGGGLAGADTQYF.

The chain has TRBV7-9 and TRBJ2-3; no reliable D call. This CDR3 is 15 amino acids long. The V end lost 2 bases, the J end lost 0 bases, and 9 bases lay between the germline ends. CDR1 and CDR2 (germline): SEHNR, FQNEAQ (reference sequence). The CDR3 sequence: CASSLLFQSTDTQYF. The CDR3 DNA reads as TGTGCCAGCAGCTTATTGTTCCAGAGCACAGATACGCAGTATTTT.

This chain links TRBV20-1 with TRBJ1-1; D gene unclear. The germline V gene encodes CDR1 DFQATT and CDR2 SNEGSKA (reference sequence). Trimming left V 6 bases short and J 11 bases short, with 7 bases between. The CDR3 has 8 residues. Here the CDR3 reads CSAGMAFF. The CDR3 coding sequence is TGCAGTGCCGGGATGGCTTTCTTT.